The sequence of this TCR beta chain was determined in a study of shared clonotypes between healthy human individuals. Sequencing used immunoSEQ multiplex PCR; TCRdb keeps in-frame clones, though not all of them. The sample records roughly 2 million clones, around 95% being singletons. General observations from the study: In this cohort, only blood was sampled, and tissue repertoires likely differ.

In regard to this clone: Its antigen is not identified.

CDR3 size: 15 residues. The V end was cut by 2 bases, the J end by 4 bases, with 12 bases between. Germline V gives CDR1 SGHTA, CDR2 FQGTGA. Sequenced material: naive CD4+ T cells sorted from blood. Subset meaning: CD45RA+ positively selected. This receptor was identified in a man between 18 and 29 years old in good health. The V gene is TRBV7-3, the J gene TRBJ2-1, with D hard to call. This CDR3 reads CASSLVALGYNEQFF. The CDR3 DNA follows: TGTGCCAGCAGCTTAGTGGCTTTGGGGTACAATGAGCAGTTCTTC.